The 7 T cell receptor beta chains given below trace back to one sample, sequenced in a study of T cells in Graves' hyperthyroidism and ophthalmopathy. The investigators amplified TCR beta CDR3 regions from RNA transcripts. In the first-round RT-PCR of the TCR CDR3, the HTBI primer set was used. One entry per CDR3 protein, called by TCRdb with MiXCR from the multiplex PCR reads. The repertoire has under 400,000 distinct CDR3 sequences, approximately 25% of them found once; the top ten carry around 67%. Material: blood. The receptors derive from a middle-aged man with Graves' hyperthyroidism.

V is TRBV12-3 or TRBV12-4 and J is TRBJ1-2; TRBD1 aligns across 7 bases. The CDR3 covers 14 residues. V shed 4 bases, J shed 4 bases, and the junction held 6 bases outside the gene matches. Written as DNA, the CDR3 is TGTGCCAGCAGTTCCAGGGGGGACCGCTATGGCTACACCTTC. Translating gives CASSSRGDRYGYTF.

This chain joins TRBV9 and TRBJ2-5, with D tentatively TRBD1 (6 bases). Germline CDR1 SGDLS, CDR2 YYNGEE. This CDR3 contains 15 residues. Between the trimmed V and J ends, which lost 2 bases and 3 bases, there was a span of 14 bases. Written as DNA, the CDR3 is TGTGCCAGCAGCGTGGATACAGGGTCAGAAGAGACCCAGTACTTC. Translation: CASSVDTGSEETQYF.

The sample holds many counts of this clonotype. The CDR3 reads CASSRTGPYEQYF. For the CDR3, the DNA is TGTGCCAGCAGCCGGACAGGGCCGTACGAGCAGTACTTC. The chain joins TRBV6-2 or TRBV6-3 to TRBJ2-7; 8 positions agree with TRBD1. The CDR3 extends over 13 amino acids. Germline CDR1 MNHEY, CDR2 SVGEGT. V shed 6 bases, J shed 4 bases, and the junction held 5 bases outside the gene matches.

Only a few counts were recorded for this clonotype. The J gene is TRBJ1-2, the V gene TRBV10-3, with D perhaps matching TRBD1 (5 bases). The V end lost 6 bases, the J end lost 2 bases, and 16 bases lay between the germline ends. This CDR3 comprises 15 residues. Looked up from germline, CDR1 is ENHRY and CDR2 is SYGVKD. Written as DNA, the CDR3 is TGTGCCATCAGACCTCAGGGAGACTTGAACTATGGCTACACCTTC. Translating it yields CAIRPQGDLNYGYTF.

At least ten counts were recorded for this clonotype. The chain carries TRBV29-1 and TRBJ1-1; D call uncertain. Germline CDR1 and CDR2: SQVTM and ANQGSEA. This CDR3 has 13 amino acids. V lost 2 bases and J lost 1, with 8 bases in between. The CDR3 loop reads CSVERGRNTEAFF. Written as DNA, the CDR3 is TGCAGCGTTGAAAGAGGGAGGAACACTGAAGCTTTCTTT.

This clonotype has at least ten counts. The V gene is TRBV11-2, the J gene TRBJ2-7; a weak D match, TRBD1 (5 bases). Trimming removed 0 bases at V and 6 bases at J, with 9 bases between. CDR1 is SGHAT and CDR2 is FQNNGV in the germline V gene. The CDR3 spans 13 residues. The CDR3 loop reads CASSLEGPSEQYF. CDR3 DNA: TGTGCCAGCAGCTTAGAGGGGCCAAGCGAGCAGTACTTC.

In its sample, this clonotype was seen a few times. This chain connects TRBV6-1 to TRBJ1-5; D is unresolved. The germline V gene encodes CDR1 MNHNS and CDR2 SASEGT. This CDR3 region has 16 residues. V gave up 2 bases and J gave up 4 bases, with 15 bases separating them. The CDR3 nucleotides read TGTGCCAGCAGTGAATGGGCTCGGGGTGGGAATCAGCCCCAGCATTTT. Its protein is CASSEWARGGNQPQHF.